The entry below describes one T cell receptor beta chain. As yet, its antigen is unknown. This entry belongs to a study of T cells in Graves' hyperthyroidism and ophthalmopathy. About the study: Peripheral blood was drawn at first diagnosis, prior to all treatment.

The CDR3 contains 16 residues. After removal of 0 bases from V and 4 bases from J, the junction contained 8 bases not matched to a gene. The germline CDR1 and CDR2 sequences are KGHSH and LQKENI. TCR beta CDR3 regions were amplified from RNA. HTBI primers were used for first-round RT-PCR of the TCR CDR3. TCRdb independently ran MiXCR on the multiplex PCR reads; one entry per CDR3 protein. In the table there are approximately 200,000 distinct CDR3 sequences, around 19% of which are singletons. Study results and limitations: Median prediction lead before ophthalmopathy onset was around seven months with the model. Most clonotypes expanded in thyroid above 0.001 were likewise present in blood.

Diagnosis rested on symptoms, serum thyroxine and TRAb, thyroid ultrasound, and orbital computed tomography. Sequenced sample: blood. The rearrangement joins TRBV18 to TRBJ1-2; 7 nucleotides agree with TRBD1. The sequence came from a man aged 35 to 55 with Graves' hyperthyroidism. The CDR3 coding sequence is TGTGCCAGCTCACCACCGCGGGGGACAGAACCCTATGGCTACACCTTC. Protein sequence: CASSPPRGTEPYGYTF.